This is a list of T cell receptor beta chains from one sample in a study of blood T cell repertoires in COVID-19. TCRdb's copy holds only in-frame clones and misses some; the assay was immunoSEQ multiplex PCR. This table holds approximately 200,000 clones, 94% found once. Input material: peripheral blood. The receptor set was obtained from a man younger than 45 with COVID-19, enrolled during active disease. Each CDR3 is given with its conserved first and last residue. A D gene is named only where the DNA matches it firmly. Clone size is stated in some rows and not others, as once, few, many or a class when expanded.

>TRBV27|TRBJ1-5|NA|NA|15
CASSPLVSADQPQHF
TGTGCCAGCAGTCCGCTGGTTAGTGCCGATCAGCCCCAGCATTTT
>TRBV12-5|TRBJ2-7|TRBD2|NA|13
CASGPGGLGEQYF
TGTGCTAGTGGTCCGGGGGGGTTAGGCGAGCAGTACTTC
>TRBV18|TRBJ1-3|TRBD1|NA|16
CASSLTGGPTGNTIYF
TGTGCCAGCTCACTCACAGGGGGCCCGACTGGAAACACCATATATTTT
>TRBV7-3|TRBJ1-5|NA|NA|13
CASSPDSDQPQHF
TGTGCCAGCAGCCCGGACAGCGATCAGCCCCAGCATTTT
>TRBV2|TRBJ1-5|TRBD1|many|13
CASSFTGDQPQHF
TGTGCCAGCAGTTTTACAGGGGATCAGCCCCAGCATTTT
>TRBV6-2/TRBV6-3|TRBJ1-1|TRBD1|NA|18
CASSYSVGQGRLDTEAFF
TGTGCCAGCAGTTACTCTGTGGGACAGGGCCGTCTGGACACTGAAGCTTTCTTT
>TRBV27|TRBJ1-1|NA|NA|15
CASSSGSEGNTEAFF
TGTGCCAGCAGTTCCGGGAGCGAGGGGAACACTGAAGCTTTCTTT
>TRBV5-1|TRBJ1-1|NA|NA|14
CASSFGTRNTEAFF
TGCGCCAGCAGCTTTGGGACACGGAACACTGAAGCTTTCTTT
>TRBV12-3/TRBV12-4|TRBJ1-2|NA|NA|13
CASSLGQAGGYTF
TGTGCCAGCAGTTTGGGGCAGGCGGGGGGCTACACCTTC
>TRBV19|TRBJ1-1|NA|NA|18
CASSTPLPGGAGNTEAFF
TGTGCCAGTAGTACCCCACTTCCGGGAGGAGCGGGGAACACTGAAGCTTTCTTT
>TRBV7-9|TRBJ1-6|NA|once|15
CASSLVAGKNSPLHF
TGTGCCAGCAGCTTAGTCGCAGGGAAAAATTCACCCCTCCACTTT
>TRBV7-9|TRBJ1-3|NA|NA|14
CASSLVTAGNTIYF
TGTGCCAGCAGCTTAGTGACTGCTGGAAACACCATATATTTT
>TRBV18|TRBJ1-2|NA|NA|15
CASSEREHRGWGNTF
TGTGCCAGCTCAGAAAGGGAGCACAGAGGTTGGGGAAACACCTTC
>TRBV5-1|TRBJ1-1|NA|NA|13
CASRTGLTTEAFF
TGCGCCAGCAGAACAGGGTTGACCACTGAAGCTTTCTTT
>TRBV3-1/TRBV3-2|TRBJ2-7|TRBD2|NA|15
CASRPGLAVSYEQYF
TGTGCCAGCAGGCCGGGACTAGCGGTCTCCTACGAGCAGTACTTC
>TRBV30|TRBJ1-5|NA|NA|14
CAWREQGVSQPQHF
TGTGCCTGGAGGGAACAGGGCGTCAGCCAGCCCCAGCATTTT
>TRBV5-4|TRBJ2-1|NA|NA|14
CASSFGTVQNEQFF
TGTGCCAGCAGCTTCGGAACAGTTCAAAATGAGCAGTTCTTC
>TRBV5-4|TRBJ2-1|TRBD2|NA|14
CASSEGTSGNEQFF
TGTGCCAGCAGCGAAGGGACTAGCGGCAATGAGCAGTTCTTC
>TRBV28|TRBJ2-7|TRBD2|NA|14
CASVGTSGPSEQYF
TGTGCCAGCGTCGGGACTAGCGGGCCTTCAGAGCAGTACTTC
>TRBV7-6|TRBJ2-7|TRBD1|NA|15
CASSLGGQGNYEQYF
TGTGCCAGCAGCTTAGGGGGACAGGGTAACTACGAGCAGTACTTC
>TRBV7-6|TRBJ2-3|TRBD2|NA|18
CASSPQRGGTVMADTQYF
TGTGCCAGCAGCCCACAACGGGGGGGAACAGTGATGGCAGATACGCAGTATTTT
>TRBV9|TRBJ1-1|TRBD1|NA|18
CASSVGRGQGVLGTEAFF
TGTGCCAGCAGCGTAGGCAGGGGACAGGGAGTTCTGGGCACTGAAGCTTTCTTT
>TRBV5-4|TRBJ1-2|TRBD1|NA|16
CASSRLGGPANYGYTF
TGTGCCAGCAGCCGATTAGGGGGCCCAGCTAACTATGGCTACACCTTC
>TRBV2|TRBJ2-1|NA|few|15
CASSGIRVPYNEQFF
TGTGCCAGCAGTGGAATCAGGGTCCCCTACAATGAGCAGTTCTTC
>TRBV5-5|TRBJ2-5|TRBD1|NA|14
CASSLGQGEETQYF
TGTGCCAGCAGCTTGGGGCAGGGGGAAGAGACCCAGTACTTC
>TRBV7-3|TRBJ2-2|TRBD1|NA|15
CASSQQTGSAGELFF
TGTGCCAGCAGCCAACAGACAGGGTCGGCCGGGGAGCTGTTTTTT
>TRBV5-1|TRBJ2-2|NA|NA|14
CASRGAADTGELFF
TGCGCCAGCAGGGGGGCCGCTGACACCGGGGAGCTGTTTTTT
>TRBV2|TRBJ1-5|TRBD1|NA|14
CASRDRESNQPQHF
TGTGCCAGCAGGGACAGGGAGAGCAATCAGCCCCAGCATTTT
>TRBV5-1|TRBJ2-1|TRBD2|once|15
CASSLTSGAYNEQFF
TGCGCCAGCAGCTTGACTAGCGGGGCTTACAATGAGCAGTTCTTC
>TRBV6-5|TRBJ2-4|NA|NA|15
CASSYGTPGGNIQYF
TGTGCCAGCAGTTATGGGACTCCTGGGGGAAACATTCAGTACTTC
>TRBV28|TRBJ1-2|TRBD1|NA|14
CASSERQGAVGYTF
TGTGCCAGCAGCGAACGGCAGGGGGCAGTTGGCTACACCTTC
>TRBV27|TRBJ1-5|TRBD1|NA|19
CASRILDRGVIVSNQPQHF
TGTGCCAGCAGAATCCTGGACAGGGGGGTTATAGTGAGCAATCAGCCCCAGCATTTT
>TRBV6-2/TRBV6-3|TRBJ1-4|NA|NA|16
CASSPTYRVGNEKLFF
TGTGCCAGCAGCCCTACCTACAGGGTAGGAAATGAAAAACTGTTTTTT
>TRBV6-5|TRBJ1-3|NA|NA|14
CASSLDSAGNTIYF
TGTGCCAGCAGCCTGGACAGCGCTGGAAACACCATATATTTT
>TRBV5-4|TRBJ1-2|NA|NA|15
CASRPPDRLNYGYTF
TGTGCCAGCAGACCCCCTGACAGATTAAACTATGGCTACACCTTC
>TRBV10-2|TRBJ1-3|NA|NA|14
CASSAGNSGNTIYF
TGCGCCAGCAGTGCGGGGAACTCTGGAAACACCATATATTTT
>TRBV2|TRBJ2-2|TRBD2|NA|15
CASSEDAGGTGELFF
TGTGCCAGCAGTGAGGACGCGGGGGGCACCGGGGAGCTGTTTTTT
>TRBV7-9|TRBJ2-7|NA|NA|12
CASGLRAYEQYF
TGTGCCAGCGGACTTCGGGCCTACGAGCAGTACTTC
>TRBV11-2|TRBJ1-4|NA|once|14
CASRHGPQDEKLFF
TGTGCCAGCAGGCACGGTCCGCAAGATGAAAAACTGTTTTTT
>TRBV5-1|TRBJ2-3|TRBD1|NA|15
CASSLGTGLTDTQYF
TGCGCCAGCAGCTTGGGGACAGGTTTAACAGATACGCAGTATTTT
>TRBV5-6|TRBJ1-2|NA|NA|14
CASSLTGVNYGYTF
TGTGCCAGCAGCTTGACCGGGGTCAACTATGGCTACACCTTC
>TRBV4-1|TRBJ1-2|NA|NA|15
CASSPSSGVNYGYTF
TGCGCCAGCAGCCCCAGCTCAGGGGTCAACTATGGCTACACCTTC
>TRBV10-2|TRBJ2-3|TRBD2|NA|15
CASRLAGGPTDTQYF
TGCGCCAGCAGATTAGCGGGGGGGCCCACAGATACGCAGTATTTT
>TRBV5-4|TRBJ1-4|TRBD1|NA|15
CASSSTGVGNEKLFF
TGTGCCAGCAGCTCCACAGGGGTCGGGAATGAAAAACTGTTTTTT
>TRBV11-1|TRBJ2-5|NA|once|15
CASSFSGSTRETQYF
TGTGCCAGCAGCTTCTCAGGCTCCACGCGAGAGACCCAGTACTTC
>TRBV30|TRBJ1-2|TRBD1|NA|13
CAWSPTGGEGYTF
TGTGCCTGGAGCCCGACAGGGGGCGAGGGCTACACCTTC
>TRBV13|TRBJ1-2|TRBD1|NA|15
CASSLGGTGFYGYTF
TGTGCCAGCAGCTTAGGCGGGACAGGGTTCTATGGCTACACCTTC
>TRBV11-3|TRBJ2-2|NA|NA|14
CASSLDRETGELFF
TGTGCCAGCAGCTTAGACAGGGAAACCGGGGAGCTGTTTTTT
>TRBV7-9|TRBJ2-1|NA|once|16
CASSSQGKTIYNEQFF
TGTGCCAGCAGCTCTCAGGGTAAGACGATCTACAATGAGCAGTTCTTC